In its sample, the clone carrying this T cell receptor (beta chain) was seen a few times. V shed 1 base, J shed 7 bases, and the junction held 9 bases outside the gene matches. The V gene's germline CDR1 is SGDLS and CDR2 YYNGEE. CDR3 length: 16 amino acids. In the original analysis: Estimation of nucleated cell counts relied on the amplification of reference gene primers. Assay: immunoSEQ multiplex PCR; the TCRdb copy retains only in-frame clones and omits some. V, J and clone size are those of that table, while D and trimming were read from the DNA. The top ten clones hold about a tenth of a sample with 65,000 to 85,000 clones, over 75% of them seen once. The source of the sample is a study of blood T cell repertoires in COVID-19. Across the whole study: Material from acute and convalescent COVID-19 was sourced from the United States, Italy and Spain. T cells, B-cell-depleted T cells, or PBMCs provided the cDNA or gDNA that served as material.

This receptor was identified in a woman between 18 and 29 years old with acute or convalescent COVID-19. The source material was peripheral blood. This chain links TRBV9 with TRBJ2-3; 10 nucleotides agree with TRBD2. The CDR3 spells CASSVRASGRGNTQYF. In DNA, the CDR3 is TGTGCCAGCAGCGTAAGGGCCAGCGGGAGGGGAAATACGCAGTATTTT.